This TCR beta chain was sequenced in a study of blood T cell repertoires in COVID-19. Study-level background: Italy, Spain and the United States were the sources of the convalescent and acute COVID-19 samples.

Libraries were prepared by immunoSEQ multiplex PCR; TCRdb keeps only in-frame clonotypes and omits some of them. Of tens of thousands of clones detected, 75% to 85% appear once; the ten largest clones hold 6.5% to 7.5%. This CDR3 comprises 13 residues. From germline, CDR1 is LNHDA and CDR2 SQIVND (reference sequence). V lost 3 bases, J lost 8 bases, and 5 bases stayed unmatched. The chain uses TRBV19 and TRBJ2-7; 9 positions match TRBD2. The clonotype originates from a young man with COVID-19, enrolled during active disease. Sequenced material: peripheral blood. The CDR3 protein is CASSMREGVQQYF. Here the CDR3 DNA reads TGTGCCAGTAGTATGCGGGAGGGAGTCCAGCAGTACTTC.